This T cell receptor beta chain comes out of a study of blood T cells in healthy people across ages. General observations from the study: In the absence of known donor CMV status, changes in expanded clonotypes were possibly confounded.

Primed by a sample-barcoded 5' primer and a J-beta primer mix, a second PCR proceeded for about 6 to 12 cycles. Every sample gave at least 3 million paired-end reads containing CDR3. TCRdb used MiXCR to reprocess the 5' RACE reads, holding one entry per CDR3 protein. The sample has some 640,000 distinct CDR3 sequences, around 49% seen once. V gave up 6 bases and J gave up 5 bases, with 13 bases separating them. CDR3 length: 12 residues. Germline CDR1 is SQVTM and CDR2 is ANQGSEA. With regard to this clonotype: Its antigen is still unknown.

Extraction yielded at least 6 micrograms of total RNA per sample. The chain couples TRBV29-1 to TRBJ1-1; the D is unclear. The clonotype comes from an older woman in good health. The sequencing input was blood. CDR3 nucleotide sequence: TGCAGCGTCGGTACAGCAGAAACTGAAGCTTTCTTT. Translation: CSVGTAETEAFF.